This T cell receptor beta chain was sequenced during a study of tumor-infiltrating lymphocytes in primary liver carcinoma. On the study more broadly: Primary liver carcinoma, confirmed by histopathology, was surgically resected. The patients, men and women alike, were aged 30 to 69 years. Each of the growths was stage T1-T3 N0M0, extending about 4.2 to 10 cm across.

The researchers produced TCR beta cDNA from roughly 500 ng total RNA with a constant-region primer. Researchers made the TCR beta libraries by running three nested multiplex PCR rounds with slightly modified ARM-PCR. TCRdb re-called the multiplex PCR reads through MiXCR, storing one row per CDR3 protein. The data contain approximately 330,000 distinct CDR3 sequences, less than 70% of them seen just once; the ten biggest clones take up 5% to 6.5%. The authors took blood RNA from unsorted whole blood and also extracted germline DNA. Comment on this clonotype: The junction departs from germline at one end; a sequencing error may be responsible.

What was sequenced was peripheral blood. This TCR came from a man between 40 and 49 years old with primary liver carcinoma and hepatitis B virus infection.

The DNA for the CDR3 is TGCAGCGTTGAAGATGAAGATTCCTTCGAGCAATACTTC. This encodes CSVEDEDSFEQYF. The J gene is TRBJ2-7, the V gene TRBV29-1; D is uncertain. Germline V gene lookup returns CDR1 SQVTM and CDR2 ANQGSEA. CDR3 length equals 13 residues.